The 19 T cell receptor beta chains in this list originate from one sample, sequenced in a study of T cell clonality in common variable immunodeficiency. Only in-frame clones appear in the TCRdb table, and some are missing; sequencing was by immunoSEQ multiplex PCR. Reported are approximately 81,000 clones, none seen only once; the ten largest carry 0.8%. The sample comprised peripheral blood mononuclear cells. The receptors originated from a person aged 18-69 years in good health.

The table lists this clone with many counts. The read ends 3 residues before the CDR3 terminus; that terminus is restored from the germline J gene. This chain joins TRBV19 and TRBJ1-5, with 7 nucleotides matching TRBD1. J was trimmed by 8 bases and V by 2 bases; bases with no gene match: 9. Germline lookup yields CDR1 LNHDA and CDR2 SQIVND (reference sequence). This CDR3 is 15 amino acids long. Partial CDR3 DNA: TGTGCCAGTAGTATATCAGGGGGTCCGGGGGAGCCC. Amino acid sequence: CASSISGGPGEP. The whole CDR3 sequence is CASSISGGPGEPQHF.

This clone was detected ten times or more. The observed sequence ends 3 residues before the CDR3 terminus, with the missing tail filled in from the germline J gene. The chain recombines TRBV7-2 with TRBJ2-7, with no clear D. CDR3 length equals 15 residues. Germline V gives CDR1 SGHTA, CDR2 FQGNSA. V lost 3 bases and J lost 0, with 12 bases in between. The DNA read from the CDR3 is TGTGCCAGCAGCTTTGATGCGCAAATCTCCTACGAG. It is translated as CASSFDAQISYE. The full CDR3 is CASSFDAQISYEQYF.

As concerns this clone: The CDR3 extends 3 residues past the end of the read, so its final part is completed from the germline J gene. This rearrangement joins TRBV11-2 to TRBJ2-1; 7 bases are shared with TRBD2. This CDR3 is built from 15 residues. Looked up from germline, CDR1 is SGHAT and CDR2 is FQNNGV. V shed 0 bases, J shed 6 bases, and the junction held 5 bases outside the gene matches. CDR3 loop: CASSLDSGLGNEQFF. The CDR3 bases that were read are TGTGCCAGCAGCTTAGATAGCGGGTTGGGCAATGAG.

Ten or more counts support this clone. Partial CDR3 DNA: TGTGCCAGCTGGGACAGGGACTACGAG. This encodes CASWDRDYE. The CDR3 in its entirety is CASWDRDYEQYF. The rearrangement uses TRBV6-2 or TRBV6-3 and TRBJ2-7; the match to TRBD1 covers 9 bases. The sequence runs out 3 residues before the end of the CDR3; the remainder is reconstructed from the germline J gene. The V gene's germline CDR1 is MNHEY and CDR2 SVGEGT. The CDR3 spans 12 residues. Germline trimming cut 8 bases from V and 3 bases from J; bases unmatched to any gene: 2.

In its sample, this clone was seen many times. The read terminates 3 residues before the CDR3 end, so the remaining end is supplied by the germline J gene. The chain has TRBV5-6 and TRBJ1-1; TRBD1 might be the D (5 bases). The CDR3 covers 14 residues. Per the germline V gene, CDR1 is SGHDT and CDR2 is YYEEEE. Trimming cost V 4 bases and J 4 bases, with 14 bases left between them. The sequenced part of the CDR3 DNA is TGTGCCAGCAGCCTGGGTGGAAGGGGCACTGAA. Translation: CASSLGGRGTE. The whole CDR3 sequence reads CASSLGGRGTEAFF.

This clone was picked up many times. The read halts 3 residues ahead of the CDR3 end, with the missing end drawn from the germline J gene. The chain has TRBV13 and TRBJ2-1; 9 positions match TRBD2. The CDR3 is 16 amino acids. V shed 5 bases, J shed 8 bases, and the junction held 13 bases outside the gene matches. Per germline, CDR1 PRHDT and CDR2 FYEKMQ (reference sequence). The CDR3 DNA, read in part, is TGTGCCAGCAGCCCCTTGGGTAGCGGGAGTGCCCATGAG. It specifies CASSPLGSGSAHE. From start to end, the CDR3 is CASSPLGSGSAHEQFF.

This clone was observed many times. The read halts 3 residues ahead of the CDR3 end, with the missing end drawn from the germline J gene. This chain uses TRBV20-1 with TRBJ2-7, with TRBD1 identical over 8 bases. The CDR3 extends over 13 amino acids. The germline CDR1 and CDR2 sequences are DFQATT and SNEGSKA (reference sequence). Unmatched junction bases numbered 6, after V lost 5 bases and J lost 3 bases. CDR3 sequence reads: CSARTGMVYEQYF. The part of the CDR3 DNA that was read is TGCAGTGCTCGGACAGGGATGGTCTACGAG.

Many counts were recorded for this clone. The read ends 3 residues early relative to the CDR3; the germline J gene fills the gap. This sequence joins TRBV7-2 and TRBJ2-7, with TRBD2 identical over 14 bases. The length of the CDR3 is 15 residues. Trimming at V came to 3 bases and at J to 5 bases, leaving 3 bases not matched to a gene. From germline, CDR1 is SGHTA and CDR2 FQGNSA. The CDR3 DNA, read in part, is TGTGCCAGCAGCTTGACTAGCGGGAGGGCGGACGAG. This codes for CASSLTSGRADE. The CDR3 as a whole reads CASSLTSGRADEQYF.

Many counts were recorded for this clone. The DNA ends 3 residues before the CDR3 does, and the rest of the CDR3 is filled in from the germline J gene. The rearrangement uses TRBV23-1 and TRBJ2-7; 7 bases line up with TRBD1. TRBV23-1 is an open reading frame whose function is uncertain. The length of the CDR3 is 19 residues. The junction had 17 bases not matched to a gene; V was cut back by 1 base and J by 2 bases. CDR3 DNA (partial): TGCGCCAGCAGTCAATTCGACGGCCCTCTGGGACAGATTCCCTACGAG. It is translated as CASSQFDGPLGQIPYE. The whole CDR3 sequence is CASSQFDGPLGQIPYEQYF.

In its sample, this clone was seen many times. Read data end 3 residues before the CDR3 end; the end is taken from the germline J gene. The chain is built from TRBV30 and TRBJ2-3; 8 bases are a match to TRBD2. This CDR3 contains 16 residues. The junction had 11 bases not matched to a gene; V was cut back by 2 bases and J by 4 bases. CDR1 is GTSNPN, CDR2 SVGIG, per germline (reference sequence). The CDR3 DNA, read in part, is TGTGCCTGGAGTCCCCCTTCCAGCGGGAGCGCAGATACG. This translates into CAWSPPSSGSADT. The complete CDR3 protein is CAWSPPSSGSADTQYF. The full variable domain, completed using reference TRBV30 and TRBJ2-3, is SQTIHQWPATLVQPVGSPLSLECTVEGTSNPNLYWYRQAAGRGLQLLFYSVGIGQISSEVPQNLSASRPQDRQFILSSKKLLLSDSGFYLCAWSPPSSGSADTQYFGPGTRLTVL.

This clone was seen ten or more times. The CDR3 end lies 3 residues beyond the end of the read and is filled in from the germline J gene. The chain joins TRBV24-1 to TRBJ2-5; 13 nucleotides line up with TRBD2. Germline V gene data show CDR1 as KGHDR and CDR2 as SFDVKD. The J segment lost 2 bases and the V segment lost 4 bases, leaving 0 bases of the junction unmatched. The length of the CDR3 is 15 residues. The CDR3 protein is CATSEGLAGQETQYF. The sequenced part of the CDR3 DNA is TGTGCCACCAGTGAGGGACTAGCGGGACAAGAGACC.

This clone has ten or more counts. Read coverage stops 3 residues before the CDR3 terminus; the germline J gene supplies the remainder. This chain joins TRBV19 and TRBJ1-1; 8 bases fit TRBD1. The CDR3 runs to 13 residues. Germline loops: CDR1 LNHDA, CDR2 SQIVND (reference sequence). CDR3 sequence reads: CASSKDRDAEAFF. The sequenced part of the CDR3 DNA is TGTGCCAGTAGTAAGGACAGGGATGCCGAA.

This clone appeared many times. The read ends 3 residues before the CDR3 terminus; that terminus is restored from the germline J gene. This chain joins TRBV10-3 and TRBJ1-1; 7 bases fit TRBD1. The V and J ends lost 6 bases and 4 bases, in that order; junction bases with no gene match: 8. CDR1 and CDR2 from the germline V gene are ENHRY and SYGVKD. The CDR3 covers 14 residues. The sequenced CDR3 bases are TGTGCCATCAGAGCAGGGGGAGGGAGCACTGAA. This sequence encodes CAIRAGGGSTE. The complete CDR3 protein is CAIRAGGGSTEAFF.

The table lists this clone with many counts. The read ends 3 residues before the CDR3 terminus; that terminus is restored from the germline J gene. This chain joins TRBV5-6 and TRBJ2-2; tentative D call: TRBD1 (6 bases). From germline, CDR1 is SGHDT and CDR2 YYEEEE. The V end lost 4 bases, the J end lost 6 bases, and 7 bases lay between the germline ends. This CDR3 contains 12 residues. CDR3 DNA (partial): TGTGCCAGCAGCCGGACAGCCGGGGAG. As protein: CASSRTAGE. The CDR3 in its entirety is CASSRTAGELFF.

This clone was detected ten times or more. Coverage ceases 3 residues before the CDR3 finishes, and the germline J gene fills in the end. The chain joins TRBV11-2 to TRBJ2-7, with D uncertain. V was trimmed by 3 bases and J by 5 bases, leaving 17 bases between them. The CDR3 has 15 amino acids. Germline V gene data show CDR1 as SGHAT and CDR2 as FQNNGV. Incomplete CDR3 DNA: TGTGCCAGCAGCTTGTCCGGCAGGTGGATTGACGAG. Residues: CASSLSGRWIDE. The complete CDR3 reads CASSLSGRWIDEQYF. The full variable domain, its missing parts supplied by reference TRBV11-2 and TRBJ2-7, is EAGVAQSPRYKIIEKRQSVAFWCNPISGHATLYWYQQILGQGPKLLIQFQNNGVVDDSQLPKDRFSAERLKGVDSTLKIQPAKLEDSAVYLCASSLSGRWIDEQYFGPGTRLTVT.

The table lists this clone with many counts. Here the CDR3 reads CASSPREGPRGYTF. The covered CDR3 bases are TGTGCCAGCAGCCCCAGGGAAGGGCCGCGTGGC. V gene TRBV4-2 combines with J gene TRBJ1-2; tentatively, D is TRBD1 (5 bases). The CDR3 end is not reached by the read, which stops 3 residues before it; the germline J gene fills it in. Trimming cost V 4 bases and J 7 bases, with 16 bases left between them. The CDR3 length is 14 residues. Germline CDR1 LGHNA, CDR2 YNFKEQ.

There are many counts of this clone. The observed sequence ends 3 residues before the CDR3 terminus, with the missing tail filled in from the germline J gene. The chain links TRBV19 to TRBJ2-3, with a possible D match to TRBD2 (5 bases). V was trimmed by 7 bases and J by 2 bases, leaving 13 bases between them. CDR3 length: 14 amino acids. CDR1 and CDR2 from the germline V gene are LNHDA and SQIVND (reference sequence). The CDR3 bases that were read are TGTGCCAGTAAACTAGGCCCTCCCACAGATACG. Amino acid sequence: CASKLGPPTDT. The entire CDR3 sequence reads CASKLGPPTDTQYF.

This clone was seen more than once but under ten times. The read comes to an end 3 residues before the CDR3 does, leaving the germline J gene to fill in the end. V and J are TRBV7-6 and TRBJ1-2; the D gene is possibly TRBD1 (6 bases). V lost 3 bases and J lost 7, with 12 bases in between. Germline lookup yields CDR1 SGHVS and CDR2 FNYEAQ. CDR3 length equals 13 residues. The CDR3 here is CASSFDTGSGYTF. CDR3 bases read: TGTGCCAGCAGCTTCGATACAGGGAGTGGC.

This clone has a count of ten or more. The read ends 3 residues early relative to the CDR3; the germline J gene fills the gap. This chain links TRBV30 with TRBJ1-1; 7 nucleotides align to TRBD1. CDR3 length: 15 residues. Germline V lookup: CDR1 GTSNPN, CDR2 SVGIG (reference sequence). The ends lost 0 bases at V and 7 bases at J; junction bases unmatched: 11. The CDR3: CAWSVWGRGADEAFF. The sequenced CDR3 bases are TGTGCCTGGAGTGTATGGGGCAGGGGGGCAGATGAA.